These 9 T cell receptor beta chains share one sample of origin, sequenced in a study of blood T cell repertoires in COVID-19. The data were produced by immunoSEQ multiplex PCR, yet TCRdb's version contains in-frame clones alone and is incomplete. This table holds more than 120,000 clones, more than 75% found once. Sample: peripheral blood. All receptors come from a man in his forties or fifties who had recovered from COVID-19.

The chain combines TRBV5-1 with TRBJ2-2; 10 positions match TRBD1. Germline V gene data show CDR1 as SGHRS and CDR2 as YFSETQ. The V and J ends lost 4 bases and 10 bases, in that order; junction bases with no gene match: 7. CDR3 length equals 14 residues. As DNA, the CDR3 is TGCGCCAGCAGCATCGGGACAGGGGCCCCGGAGCTGTTTTTT. It encodes CASSIGTGAPELFF.

The chain is built from TRBV12-3 or TRBV12-4 and TRBJ1-2; the D gene is possibly TRBD1 (5 bases). The CDR3 length is 12 residues. The V end lost 5 bases, the J end lost 7 bases, and 11 bases lay between the germline ends. The CDR3 loop is CASSETVGGYTF. CDR3 coding DNA: TGTGCCAGCAGTGAGACAGTCGGTGGCTACACCTTC.

This chain uses TRBV4-1 with TRBJ2-1; possibly TRBD2 for D (5 bases). V was clipped by 0 bases and J by 3 bases, with 15 bases between them. Germline V gene data show CDR1 as MGHRA and CDR2 as YSYEKL. The CDR3 runs 17 residues. CDR3 sequence (DNA): TGCGCCAGCAGCCAAGATTTACGGATCAGCGGCTACAATGAGCAGTTCTTC. As protein: CASSQDLRISGYNEQFF.

The chain joins TRBV19 to TRBJ2-3, with D hard to call. Germline V lookup: CDR1 LNHDA, CDR2 SQIVND (reference sequence). Trimming took off 5 bases at V and 2 bases at J, with 11 bases between the two ends. This CDR3 contains 14 residues. Here the CDR3 DNA reads TGTGCCAGTAGTGCAGGTCAGGTCACAGATACGCAGTATTTT. It specifies CASSAGQVTDTQYF.

The sample holds one count of this clone. A junction end diverges from the germline sequence, so it may reflect a read error. This chain connects TRBV7-7 to TRBJ1-1; maybe TRBD1 (5 bases). CDR1 and CDR2 (germline): SSHAT, FNYEAQ (reference sequence). This CDR3 spans 16 amino acids. The CDR3, as DNA: TGTGCTAGCAGCTGGGGGGGGAGACAAAGGAACACTGAAGCTTTCTTT. Translated: CASSWGGRQRNTEAFF.

This clone was recorded many times. V and J are TRBV2 and TRBJ1-3; 8 positions agree with TRBD1. Germline V gene sequence: CDR1 SNHLY, CDR2 FYNNEI. Trimming took 7 bases from V and 7 from J; bases not matched to a gene: 6. The CDR3 covers 13 residues. The CDR3 protein is CASIRTGLNTIYF. In nucleotides, the CDR3 is TGTGCCAGCATCCGGACAGGGTTGAACACCATATATTTT.

V and J are TRBV7-6 and TRBJ2-1; D gene ambiguous. Deletions cut 6 bases from V and 8 bases from J, with 14 bases between. This CDR3 has 13 residues. Germline assignment: CDR1 SGHVS and CDR2 FNYEAQ. The CDR3 region has the DNA TGTGCCAGCAGACCCCCCGGTCTCCATGAGCAGTTCTTC. Protein product: CASRPPGLHEQFF.

The V gene is TRBV7-6, the J gene TRBJ1-1, with TRBD1 matching over 7 bases. Germline V gene lookup returns CDR1 SGHVS and CDR2 FNYEAQ. The CDR3 spans 14 residues. Losses at the gene ends were 4 bases for V and 0 bases for J; bases not matched to a gene: 2. The CDR3 reads CASSSGTVNTEAFF. The CDR3 DNA sequence: TGTGCCAGCAGCTCCGGGACAGTGAACACTGAAGCTTTCTTT.

V usage is TRBV19 and J usage is TRBJ2-5, with D unclear. This CDR3 is built from 12 residues. V lost 1 base and J lost 4, with 4 bases in between. CDR1 is LNHDA, CDR2 SQIVND, per germline (reference sequence). The CDR3 DNA reads TGTGCCAGTAGTATAGCCCGAGAGACCCAGTACTTC. It specifies CASSIARETQYF.